This TCR beta chain stems from a study of blood T cell repertoires in COVID-19. Profiled with immunoSEQ multiplex PCR; TCRdb holds only in-frame clones, not every one. The sample shows 150,000 to 200,000 clones, approximately 87% of them seen only once. Trimming at V came to 8 bases and at J to 4 bases, leaving 11 bases not matched to a gene. The CDR3 loop spans 14 amino acids. Germline V gene data show CDR1 as SGHAT and CDR2 as FQNNGV. Source material: peripheral blood. This clonotype was sampled from a woman in her seventies with acute or convalescent COVID-19. The V and J genes are TRBV11-2 and TRBJ2-7; TRBD2 matches at 7 bases. CDR3 nucleotide sequence: TGTGCCAGCGGGGGAGGGGTCCCCAGGTACGAGCAGTACTTC. It yields the protein CASGGGVPRYEQYF.